Listed here are 14 T cell receptor beta chains from one sample, sequenced in a study of T cell responses to AZD1222 COVID-19 vaccine (dated by TCRdb to about 2021). The library was built by means of the immunoSEQ multiplex PCR assay. Here the immuneACCESS table is served through TCRdb, limited to in-frame sequences with V and J called. Missing clones are a known gap in these copies; in checked studies unresolved V genes cover under half, and the rest lacks a known reason. This sample lists about 170,000 clones; approximately 88% were detected once. The top ten constitute 1.6% of the sample. Taken with the paper, the label for time point translates to: baseline before first vaccination. Sequencing used peripheral blood, obtained on day 0 of AZD1222 vaccination. These TCRs come from an adult in good health.

The rearrangement links TRBV11-2 to TRBJ1-1; a possible D gene is TRBD1 (6 bases). The CDR3 totals 15 residues. V lost 0 bases, J lost 6 bases, and 14 bases lay in between. Germline lookup yields CDR1 SGHAT and CDR2 FQNNGV. CDR3 DNA: TGTGCCAGCAGCTTAGAGGGGGGGGCAGGAGCTGAAGCTTTCTTT. The encoded protein is CASSLEGGAGAEAFF. The full variable domain, its missing parts supplied by reference TRBV11-2 and TRBJ1-1, is EAGVAQSPRYKIIEKRQSVAFWCNPISGHATLYWYQQILGQGPKLLIQFQNNGVVDDSQLPKDRFSAERLKGVDSTLKIQPAKLEDSAVYLCASSLEGGAGAEAFFGQGTRLTVV.

This sequence joins TRBV15 and TRBJ1-5; D gene unclear. Germline CDR1 is LNHNV and CDR2 is YYDKDF (reference sequence). V lost 5 bases, J lost 7 bases, and 12 bases lay in between. This CDR3 has 13 residues. In nucleotides, the CDR3 is TGTGCCACCAGCGGGCCCTCACCCCAGCCCCAGCATTTT. Translation gives CATSGPSPQPQHF.

This clone was seen a single time. The rearrangement links TRBV27 to TRBJ2-1; TRBD2 matches 7 bases. This CDR3 region has 15 residues. CDR1 is MNHEY, CDR2 SMNVEV, per germline (reference sequence). Trimming cost V 8 bases and J 8 bases; bases outside gene matches: 15. The CDR3 spells CASGASGAWADEQFF. The DNA for the CDR3 is TGTGCCAGCGGCGCAAGCGGGGCCTGGGCGGATGAGCAGTTCTTC.

In this sample, this clone turned up once. The genes are TRBV15 and TRBJ2-2, with D unclear. Trimming stripped 8 bases from V and 5 bases from J, with 12 bases between. CDR1 is LNHNV and CDR2 is YYDKDF in the germline V gene (reference sequence). The CDR3 extends over 13 amino acids. The CDR3 DNA follows: TGTGCCACCTCGACCGGGCGGACCGGGGAGCTGTTTTTT. Amino acid sequence: CATSTGRTGELFF.

The chain uses TRBV5-1 and TRBJ1-4, with D possibly matching TRBD1 (6 bases). V lost 7 bases to trimming and J lost 8 bases, with 21 bases between them. Per the germline V gene, CDR1 is SGHRS and CDR2 is YFSETQ. This CDR3 is 15 amino acids long. Here the CDR3 DNA reads TGCGCCAGCTCACCAAGTGGCGGAGGGGGAGAAAAACTGTTTTTT. This gives the protein CASSPSGGGGEKLFF.

J is TRBJ2-7 and V is TRBV6-1; no definite D call. Trimming removed 0 bases at V and 3 bases at J, with 9 bases between. CDR3 length: 14 amino acids. Germline lookup yields CDR1 MNHNS and CDR2 SASEGT. CDR3 in amino acids: CASSEARFLYEQYF. CDR3 bases: TGTGCCAGCAGTGAAGCGCGTTTCCTCTACGAGCAGTACTTC.

This chain links TRBV7-8 with TRBJ2-2; no clear D. The CDR3 is 13 amino acids. Trimming took off 5 bases at V and 6 bases at J, with 10 bases between the two ends. CDR1 SGHVS and CDR2 FQNEAQ come from the germline V gene. CDR3 DNA: TGTGCCAGCAGCCCCAGGTTATCCGGGGAGCTGTTTTTT. As protein: CASSPRLSGELFF.

The chain combines TRBV29-1 with TRBJ1-4; no clear D. Germline-derived CDR1 and CDR2 are SQVTM and ANQGSEA. The V gene lost 4 bases and the J gene lost 5 bases, with 14 bases spanning the gap. The CDR3 loop spans 14 amino acids. The CDR3 region is CSVVESRGNEKLFF. The CDR3 nucleotides are TGCAGCGTTGTTGAGTCCAGAGGGAATGAAAAACTGTTTTTT.

The rearrangement links TRBV5-1 to TRBJ1-1; no firm D call. V lost 7 bases and J lost 2, with 12 bases in between. Germline CDR1 is SGHRS and CDR2 is YFSETQ. This CDR3 has 13 residues. In DNA, the CDR3 is TGCGCCAGCCGACGTCGGGGAAACACTGAAGCTTTCTTT. Translated, it gives CASRRRGNTEAFF.

The genes are TRBV2 and TRBJ1-1; no firm D call. V was trimmed by 4 bases and J by 6 bases, leaving 12 bases between them. This CDR3 is 13 amino acids long. The germline CDR1 and CDR2 sequences are SNHLY and FYNNEI. The CDR3 DNA reads TGTGCCAGCAGTGCTTTGGGATTCGCTGAAGCTTTCTTT. Its translation: CASSALGFAEAFF.

The gene calls are TRBV9 and TRBJ2-7; TRBD1 matches 7 bases. The CDR3 is 16 amino acids. Germline CDR1 is SGDLS and CDR2 is YYNGEE. Trimming took 4 bases from V and 4 from J; bases not matched to a gene: 14. CDR3 in amino acids: CASSPFAVGQQYEQYF. CDR3 nucleotides: TGTGCCAGCAGCCCATTCGCGGTGGGACAGCAATACGAGCAGTACTTC.

The V gene is TRBV5-6, the J gene TRBJ1-5; 7 nucleotides align to TRBD1. The CDR3 loop spans 15 amino acids. CDR1 SGHDT and CDR2 YYEEEE come from the germline V gene. Unmatched junction bases numbered 8, after V lost 6 bases and J lost 2 bases. The CDR3 is CASTLTGEGNQPQHF. In DNA, the CDR3 is TGTGCCAGCACCCTAACAGGGGAGGGCAATCAGCCCCAGCATTTT.

The V call is TRBV24-1, the J call TRBJ1-5, with D possibly matching TRBD1 (6 bases). CDR1 and CDR2 from the germline V gene are KGHDR and SFDVKD. Trimming shortened V by 2 bases and J by 6 bases, and 16 bases separated the two germline ends. The CDR3 consists of 16 residues. CDR3 amino acids: CATSDSGHPGAQPQHF. The CDR3 coding sequence is TGTGCCACCAGTGATTCGGGACACCCCGGTGCTCAGCCCCAGCATTTT.

This chain connects TRBV5-4 to TRBJ1-4; TRBD1 might be the D (6 bases). V gave up 3 bases and J gave up 6 bases, with 12 bases separating them. CDR3 length: 14 amino acids. Germline CDR1 and CDR2: SGHNT and YYREEE (reference sequence). This CDR3 reads CASSWGGGDEKLFF. The CDR3 nucleotides read TGTGCCAGCAGCTGGGGAGGGGGGGATGAAAAACTGTTTTTT.